The 23 T cell receptor beta chains presented below share a single source sample, sequenced in a study of blood T cell repertoires in COVID-19. Libraries were prepared by immunoSEQ multiplex PCR; TCRdb keeps only in-frame clonotypes and omits some of them. The repertoire holds about 200,000 clones, 80% to 85% seen once, with 4.5% to 5.5% in the top ten. The sample consisted of peripheral blood. The receptors come from a woman aged 70-85 years with COVID-19, enrolled during active disease.

J is TRBJ2-5 and V is TRBV5-1; tentatively, D is TRBD2 (6 bases). CDR3 length: 16 residues. Germline V lookup: CDR1 SGHRS, CDR2 YFSETQ. The V gene lost 4 bases and the J gene lost 1 base, with 17 bases spanning the gap. CDR3 amino acids: CASSPPQGGGQETQYF. CDR3 nucleotide sequence: TGCGCCAGCAGCCCCCCTCAGGGAGGAGGCCAAGAGACCCAGTACTTC.

The chain combines TRBV27 with TRBJ2-7; a weak D match, TRBD2 (5 bases). The germline V gene encodes CDR1 MNHEY and CDR2 SMNVEV (reference sequence). The CDR3 sequence is 14 residues long. Between the trimmed V and J ends, which lost 3 bases and 0 bases, there was a span of 9 bases. The CDR3 bases are TGTGCCAGCAGTTTCCTAGGGAGCTCCTACGAGCAGTACTTC. It translates to CASSFLGSSYEQYF.

This rearrangement joins TRBV6-5 to TRBJ2-3; a possible D gene is TRBD2 (6 bases). This CDR3 is built from 15 residues. Deletions cut 3 bases from V and 2 bases from J, with 12 bases between. CDR1 MNHEY and CDR2 SVGAGI come from the germline V gene. CDR3 in amino acids: CASSYSGETTDTQYF. The CDR3, as DNA: TGTGCCAGCAGTTATTCGGGGGAAACCACAGATACGCAGTATTTT.

This chain joins TRBV24-1 and TRBJ1-5; D not certain. Germline V CDR1 and CDR2: KGHDR, SFDVKD. Trimming took 4 bases from V and 4 from J, leaving 4 bases between them. CDR3 length: 12 amino acids. This CDR3 reads CATSDLNQPQHF. CDR3 in DNA: TGTGCCACCAGTGACCTGAATCAGCCCCAGCATTTT.

This clone is a singleton in its sample. The CDR3 nucleotides read TGTGCCAGCAGCTACAGGGGGCCCTACAATGAGCAGTTCTTC. Its protein product is CASSYRGPYNEQFF. The gene calls are TRBV7-9 and TRBJ2-1; 9 bases are a match to TRBD1. CDR1 and CDR2 from the germline V gene are SEHNR and FQNEAQ (reference sequence). Trimming removed 4 bases from V and 2 bases from J; junction bases left unmatched: 0. This CDR3 is 14 amino acids long.

The chain couples TRBV5-5 to TRBJ2-5, with 9 bases aligning to TRBD1. The length of the CDR3 is 15 residues. CDR1 is SGHKS, CDR2 YYEKEE, per germline (reference sequence). The V gene end was trimmed by 0 bases and the J gene end by 5 bases; junction bases not matched to a gene: 5. The CDR3: CASSLGDRVKETQYF. The CDR3 bases are TGTGCCAGCAGCTTGGGGGACAGGGTCAAGGAGACCCAGTACTTC.

This clone showed up many times. The chain combines TRBV14 with TRBJ1-6; maybe TRBD1 (5 bases). Trimming removed 6 bases at V and 7 bases at J, with 16 bases between. Germline CDR1 and CDR2: SGHDN and FVKESK. This CDR3 contains 15 residues. In nucleotides, the CDR3 is TGTGCCAGCAGTCGCACCCCAGGGAAGAATTCACCCCTCCACTTT. Protein: CASSRTPGKNSPLHF.

This chain uses TRBV18 with TRBJ2-4; TRBD2 might be the D (6 bases). Between the trimmed V and J ends, which lost 2 bases and 1 base, there was a span of 18 bases. CDR1 is KGHSH and CDR2 is LQKENI in the germline V gene. The CDR3 has 18 residues. The CDR3 sequence is CASSPSISRRGAKNIQYF. CDR3 DNA: TGTGCCAGCTCACCATCAATATCCAGACGGGGGGCCAAAAACATTCAGTACTTC.

This rearrangement joins TRBV15 to TRBJ2-1; maybe TRBD2 (6 bases). The germline V gene has CDR1 LNHNV and CDR2 YYDKDF (reference sequence). CDR3 size: 16 residues. The V gene lost 5 bases and the J gene lost 10 bases, with 24 bases spanning the gap. CDR3 region: CATSPKRAPFFLEQFF. The CDR3 coding sequence is TGTGCCACCAGCCCGAAGCGGGCCCCCTTTTTTCTAGAGCAGTTCTTC. Full variable domain (outside the CDR3, taken from reference TRBV15 and TRBJ2-1): DAMVIQNPRYQVTQFGKPVTLSCSQTLNHNVMYWYQQKSSQAPKLLFHYYDKDFNNEADTPDNFQSRRPNTSFCFLDIRSPGLGDTAMYLCATSPKRAPFFLEQFFGPGTRLTVL.

This clone was seen a few times. V is TRBV5-1 and J is TRBJ2-3; 8 nucleotides agree with TRBD1. This CDR3 region has 14 residues. Germline CDR1 and CDR2: SGHRS and YFSETQ. After removal of 5 bases from V and 4 bases from J, the junction contained 6 bases not matched to a gene. The CDR3 here is CASSKDRVADTQYF. In nucleotides, the CDR3 is TGCGCCAGCAGTAAGGACAGGGTTGCAGATACGCAGTATTTT.

This chain connects TRBV28 to TRBJ1-3, with TRBD1 matching 7 bases. Germline V gene lookup returns CDR1 MDHEN and CDR2 SYDVKM. Unmatched junction bases numbered 1, after V lost 7 bases and J lost 1 base. The CDR3 has 13 residues. The CDR3 loop reads CASNRGSGNTIYF. DNA for the CDR3: TGTGCCAGCAACAGGGGTTCTGGAAACACCATATATTTT.

This clone was counted between two and nine times. This chain joins TRBV13 and TRBJ2-5; 8 positions agree with TRBD2. CDR1 is PRHDT, CDR2 FYEKMQ, per germline (reference sequence). CDR3 length: 16 residues. Trimming removed 3 bases from V and 4 bases from J; junction bases left unmatched: 10. The CDR3 DNA sequence: TGTGCCAGCAGCTTCACCCCCGGGACTAGTGGAGAGACCCAGTACTTC. It encodes CASSFTPGTSGETQYF.

The chain is built from TRBV6-4 and TRBJ2-2; weak D call: TRBD2 (6 bases). CDR1 and CDR2 from the germline V gene are MRHNA and SNTAGT. CDR3 length: 14 amino acids. V lost 6 bases and J 6 bases, leaving 14 bases between the germline ends. The CDR3: CASSPGLHAGELFF. The CDR3 nucleotides read TGTGCCAGCAGCCCGGGACTTCACGCCGGGGAGCTGTTTTTT.

This clone has a handful of counts. The rearrangement uses TRBV27 and TRBJ1-1; TRBD1 matches 8 bases. Trimming took 6 bases from V and 1 from J; bases not matched to a gene: 4. The CDR3 covers 14 residues. The V gene's germline CDR1 is MNHEY and CDR2 SMNVEV (reference sequence). The CDR3 here is CASSPDRGNTEAFF. The DNA of the CDR3 is TGTGCCAGCAGCCCAGACAGGGGGAACACTGAAGCTTTCTTT.

To note about this clone: Distinct nucleotide sequences in the sample also encode this CDR3. The chain employs TRBV5-1 and TRBJ1-2; no clear D gene. Germline-derived CDR1 and CDR2 are SGHRS and YFSETQ. V was shortened by 4 bases and J by 3 bases, with 10 bases between the two germline ends. The CDR3 contains 13 residues. For the CDR3, the DNA is TGCGCCAGCAGCCCGGACGGGGACTATGGCTACACCTTC. Its translation is CASSPDGDYGYTF.

The rearrangement joins TRBV7-2 to TRBJ2-2; TRBD2 agrees at 7 bases. This CDR3 is built from 14 residues. V lost 7 bases to trimming and J lost 5 bases; unmatched junction nucleotides: 7. The V gene's germline CDR1 is SGHTA and CDR2 FQGNSA. The CDR3 is CASTLGLGTGELFF. Written as DNA, the CDR3 is TGTGCCAGCACGTTAGGACTAGGGACCGGGGAGCTGTTTTTT.

This chain connects TRBV5-4 to TRBJ2-1, with TRBD1 matching 9 bases. V dropped 4 bases and J dropped 3; count of bases not matched to a gene: 5. This CDR3 is built from 15 residues. The germline V gene has CDR1 SGHNT and CDR2 YYREEE (reference sequence). CDR3 sequence reads: CASSLGQGIYNEQFF. For the CDR3, the DNA is TGTGCCAGCAGCCTCGGACAGGGGATCTACAATGAGCAGTTCTTC.

The chain carries TRBV18 and TRBJ1-1; 8 bases align to TRBD1. This CDR3 is 14 amino acids long. The germline CDR1 and CDR2 sequences are KGHSH and LQKENI. The trim removed 3 bases at V and 6 bases at J, leaving 6 bases unmatched. In nucleotides, the CDR3 is TGTGCCAGCTCACCGTTGGACAGGGACGCTGAAGCTTTCTTT. Encoded protein: CASSPLDRDAEAFF. Together with reference TRBV18 and TRBJ1-1, the CDR3 gives the full variable domain: NAGVMQNPRHLVRRRGQEARLRCSPMKGHSHVYWYRQLPEEGLKFMVYLQKENIIDESGMPKERFSAEFPKEGPSILRIQQVVRGDSAAYFCASSPLDRDAEAFFGQGTRLTVV.

This chain links TRBV7-9 with TRBJ2-1; a weak D match, TRBD1 (6 bases). Germline V gene lookup returns CDR1 SEHNR and CDR2 FQNEAQ (reference sequence). The V gene lost 5 bases and the J gene lost 6 bases, with 14 bases spanning the gap. The CDR3 is 14 residues long. The CDR3 DNA reads as TGTGCCAGCAGCGGCATTGACAGGTCCAATGAGCAGTTCTTC. It encodes CASSGIDRSNEQFF.

The chain is built from TRBV30 and TRBJ2-7; 9 bases line up with TRBD2. Germline values: CDR1 GTSNPN, CDR2 SVGIG (reference sequence). The length of the CDR3 is 13 residues. The ends lost 4 bases at V and 2 bases at J; junction bases unmatched: 3. The CDR3 DNA reads TGTGCCTGGACTAGCGGGAATGCCTACGAGCAGTACTTC. Translating gives CAWTSGNAYEQYF. The full variable domain, completed using reference TRBV30 and TRBJ2-7, is SQTIHQWPATLVQPVGSPLSLECTVEGTSNPNLYWYRQAAGRGLQLLFYSVGIGQISSEVPQNLSASRPQDRQFILSSKKLLLSDSGFYLCAWTSGNAYEQYFGPGTRLTVT.

The V gene is TRBV5-5, the J gene TRBJ2-7, with a possible D match to TRBD2 (5 bases). Deletions cut 4 bases from V and 4 bases from J, with 15 bases between. Germline V gene lookup returns CDR1 SGHKS and CDR2 YYEKEE (reference sequence). This CDR3 region has 14 residues. CDR3 residues: CASSPTGRPYEQYF. For the CDR3, the DNA is TGTGCCAGCAGCCCGACGGGAAGACCTTACGAGCAGTACTTC.

V and J are TRBV6-1 and TRBJ2-7; D may be TRBD1 (6 bases). V was shortened by 1 base and J by 0 bases, with 16 bases between the two germline ends. This CDR3 comprises 17 residues. Germline V gene data show CDR1 as MNHNS and CDR2 as SASEGT. Here the CDR3 DNA reads TGTGCCAGCAGTGAAGTTCGGCGGACAGAGGCCTCCTACGAGCAGTACTTC. It is translated as CASSEVRRTEASYEQYF.

This chain joins TRBV10-3 and TRBJ2-1; TRBD2 matches at 9 bases. The V and J ends lost 6 bases and 0 bases, in that order; junction bases with no gene match: 6. The CDR3 totals 16 residues. The germline V gene has CDR1 ENHRY and CDR2 SYGVKD. The CDR3 region has the DNA TGTGCCATCAGACCAGGCGGGAGGGACTCCTACAATGAGCAGTTCTTC. It is translated as CAIRPGGRDSYNEQFF.